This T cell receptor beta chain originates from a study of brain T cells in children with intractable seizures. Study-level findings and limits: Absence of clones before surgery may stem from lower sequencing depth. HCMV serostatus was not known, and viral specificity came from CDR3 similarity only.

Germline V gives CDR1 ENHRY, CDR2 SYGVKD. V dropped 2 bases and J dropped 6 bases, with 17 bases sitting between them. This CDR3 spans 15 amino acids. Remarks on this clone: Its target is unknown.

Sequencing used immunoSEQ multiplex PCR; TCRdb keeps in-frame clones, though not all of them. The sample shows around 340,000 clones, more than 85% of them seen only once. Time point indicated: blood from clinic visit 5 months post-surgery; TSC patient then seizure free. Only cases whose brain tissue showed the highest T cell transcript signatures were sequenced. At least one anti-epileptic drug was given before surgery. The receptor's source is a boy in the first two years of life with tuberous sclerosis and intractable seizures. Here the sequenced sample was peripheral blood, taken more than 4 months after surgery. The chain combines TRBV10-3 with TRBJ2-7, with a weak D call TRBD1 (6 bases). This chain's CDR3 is CAISEQGPPWGEQYF. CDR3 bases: TGTGCCATCAGTGAGCAGGGGCCCCCTTGGGGCGAGCAGTACTTC.